Listed below are T cell receptor beta chains from one sample, sequenced in a study of metastatic and nonmetastatic thyroid tumors. TCRdb reprocessed the PCR reads via MiXCR. The sample records 25,000 to 35,000 clones, roughly 30% being singletons. The sample consisted of blood. Receptors originate from a female donor with papillary thyroid cancer or a benign thyroid nodule (not recorded which). Some clones in this sample may be carry-over from other donors' samples. Each CDR3 is given with its conserved first and last residue. D genes are given only for firm matches. Only some rows state a clone size, as once, few, many or a class for expanded clones.

TRBV5-6,TRBJ2-1,NA,NA,CASSRVGNEQFF,TGTGCCAGCAGCCGGGTGGGCAATGAGCAGTTCTTC
TRBV12-3/TRBV12-4,TRBJ1-5,NA,NA,CASSPGTPYQPQHF,TGTGCCAGCAGTCCCGGGACACCGTATCAGCCCCAGCATTTT
TRBV6-1,TRBJ2-3,NA,NA,CASSELAGADTQYF,TGTGCCAGCAGTGAATTGGCAGGAGCAGATACGCAGTATTTT
TRBV5-1,TRBJ2-7,NA,NA,CASSPGGQGVAYEQYF,TGCGCCAGCAGCCCGGGGGGCCAGGGGGTGGCCTACGAGCAGTACTTC
TRBV28,TRBJ2-2,TRBD1,few,CASSSGGALTGELFF,TGTGCCAGCAGTTCAGGGGGCGCGTTAACCGGGGAGCTGTTTTTT
TRBV15,TRBJ2-7,TRBD1,few,CATSFARQGIYEQYF,TGTGCCACCAGCTTTGCCCGACAGGGAATCTACGAGCAGTACTTC
TRBV7-6,TRBJ2-5,NA,NA,CASSLASGFRETQYF,TGTGCCAGCAGCTTAGCGTCAGGGTTCAGGGAGACCCAGTACTTC
TRBV7-2,TRBJ2-5,TRBD2,NA,CASSPRLAQETQYF,TGTGCCAGCAGCCCCCGACTAGCTCAAGAGACCCAGTACTTC
TRBV5-1,TRBJ2-3,TRBD1,NA,CASSWTGKERTDTQYF,TGCGCCAGCAGCTGGACAGGGAAGGAGAGGACGGATACGCAGTATTTT
TRBV28,TRBJ1-1,TRBD1,many,CASKGAPMNTEAFF,TGTGCCAGCAAGGGGGCACCCATGAACACTGAAGCTTTCTTT
TRBV2,TRBJ2-2,TRBD2,many,CASTPGTTNTGELFF,TGTGCCAGCACCCCCGGGACTACGAACACCGGGGAGCTGTTTTTT
TRBV5-1,TRBJ2-1,NA,many,CASSLVPGSVYNEQFF,TGCGCCAGCAGCTTGGTGCCCGGGAGCGTATACAATGAGCAGTTCTTC
TRBV30,TRBJ2-6,NA,NA,CAWSGTGLLANVLTF,TGTGCCTGGAGTGGGACGGGTCTTTTGGCCAACGTCCTGACTTTC
TRBV28,TRBJ1-2,NA,NA,CASSDNYGYTF,TGTGCCAGCAGCGATAACTATGGCTACACCTTC
TRBV27,TRBJ2-7,TRBD1,medium-sized,CASTSSTGATYEQYF,TGTGCCAGCACCTCCTCGACAGGGGCTACCTACGAGCAGTACTTC
TRBV4-1,TRBJ2-7,NA,few,CASSQGARGGDEQYF,TGCGCCAGCAGCCAAGGAGCTCGGGGTGGGGACGAGCAGTACTTC
TRBV24-1,TRBJ2-3,NA,medium-sized,CATSEGSRPGSQYF,TGTGCCACCAGTGAGGGGTCCCGCCCGGGTTCGCAGTATTTT
TRBV28,TRBJ2-7,TRBD1,medium-sized,CASSTGGSEQYF,TGTGCCAGCAGCACAGGGGGGAGCGAGCAGTACTTC
TRBV2,TRBJ2-5,TRBD2,many,CASSEGAGGGETQYF,TGTGCCAGCAGTGAAGGAGCGGGAGGAGGGGAGACCCAGTACTTC
TRBV6-1,TRBJ2-7,NA,NA,CASTVAYEQYF,TGTGCCAGCACCGTCGCTTACGAGCAGTACTTC
TRBV28,TRBJ2-5,NA,NA,CASSRRQVETQYF,TGTGCCAGCAGTCGACGACAGGTGGAGACCCAGTACTTC
TRBV11-2,TRBJ2-3,TRBD2,few,CASSLGLAGQDTQYF,TGTGCCAGCAGCTTAGGACTAGCGGGACAGGATACGCAGTATTTT
TRBV13,TRBJ1-1,NA,many,CASSLGLNTEAFF,TGTGCCAGCAGCTTAGGCCTTAACACTGAAGCTTTCTTT
TRBV4-1,TRBJ1-2,TRBD1,NA,CASSQETGKYGYTF,TGCGCCAGCAGCCAAGAGACAGGGAAGTATGGCTACACCTTC
TRBV6-5,TRBJ2-7,TRBD1,few,CASSYSRGREQYF,TGTGCCAGCAGTTACTCCAGGGGGCGAGAGCAGTACTTC
TRBV2,TRBJ2-2,NA,many,CASRADFTNTGELFF,TGTGCCAGCAGGGCTGACTTCACTAACACCGGGGAGCTGTTTTTT
TRBV5-1,TRBJ2-2,NA,NA,CASSLATSSTGELFF,TGCGCCAGCAGCTTGGCGACTTCTAGCACCGGGGAGCTGTTTTTT
TRBV5-1,TRBJ2-1,NA,NA,CASSLAQGGNEQFF,TGCGCCAGCAGCTTGGCACAGGGAGGGAATGAGCAGTTCTTC
TRBV3-1,TRBJ2-6,NA,NA,CASSQGTVISGANVLTF,TGTGCCAGCAGCCAAGGGACGGTAATCTCTGGGGCCAACGTCCTGACCTTC
TRBV19,TRBJ2-3,NA,NA,CASSQGARETDTQYF,TGTGCCAGTAGCCAAGGGGCCAGGGAGACAGATACGCAGTATTTT
TRBV14,TRBJ1-3,NA,many,CASSPNRVTIYF,TGTGCCAGCAGCCCAAACAGGGTCACCATATATTTT
TRBV6-5,TRBJ1-1,NA,medium-sized,CASSYSSDSTEAFF,TGTGCCAGCAGTTACAGCTCAGACAGCACTGAAGCTTTCTTT
TRBV12-3/TRBV12-4,TRBJ1-2,TRBD1,few,CASSPGQYGYTF,TGTGCCAGCAGTCCGGGACAGTATGGCTACACCTTC
TRBV11-3,TRBJ1-1,TRBD1,NA,CASSQGQGAMNTEAFF,TGTGCCAGCAGCCAAGGACAGGGGGCAATGAACACTGAAGCTTTCTTT
TRBV6-1,TRBJ1-6,NA,NA,CASSWDRDSPLHF,TGTGCCAGCAGTTGGGATAGGGATTCACCCCTCCACTTT
TRBV6-1,TRBJ2-7,TRBD1,few,CASSEATGSTPEQYF,TGTGCCAGCAGTGAAGCGACAGGGTCAACCCCCGAGCAGTACTTC
TRBV12-3/TRBV12-4,TRBJ2-7,NA,few,CASSFQGTGQNEQYF,TGTGCCAGCAGTTTTCAGGGAACAGGTCAGAACGAGCAGTACTTC
TRBV2,TRBJ1-2,NA,NA,CASSPQGGYGYTF,TGTGCCAGCAGTCCCCAGGGAGGCTATGGCTACACCTTC
TRBV20-1,TRBJ1-2,NA,NA,CSAYDSYGYTF,TGCAGTGCCTACGACAGCTATGGCTACACCTTC
TRBV6-1,TRBJ2-7,NA,once,CASSEYRNSGASEQCF,TGTGCCAGCAGTGAATATCGGAATAGCGGAGCCTCCGAGCAGTGCTTC
TRBV3-1,TRBJ2-1,TRBD1,NA,CASSQDGTGTSEQFF,TGTGCCAGCAGCCAAGATGGGACAGGAACCAGTGAGCAGTTCTTC
TRBV19,TRBJ1-6,NA,NA,CASTPFRDKGAPLHF,TGTGCCAGTACCCCCTTCCGGGACAAGGGGGCACCCCTCCACTTT
TRBV28,TRBJ1-2,TRBD1,NA,CASSGRGDYGYTF,TGTGCCAGCAGTGGCAGGGGGGACTATGGCTACACCTTC
TRBV11-3,TRBJ1-2,NA,NA,CASSLKGTDGYTF,TGTGCCAGCAGCCTTAAGGGGACGGATGGCTACACCTTC
TRBV20-1,TRBJ2-7,TRBD1,once,CSATTGGIRYEQYF,TGCAGTGCTACGACAGGGGGCATCAGGTACGAGCAGTACTTC
TRBV6-5,TRBJ2-5,NA,few,CASSTGMETQYF,TGTGCCAGCAGCACCGGGATGGAGACCCAGTACTTC
TRBV27,TRBJ2-7,NA,NA,CASSDKLYEQYF,TGTGCCAGCAGTGATAAACTGTACGAGCAGTACTTC
TRBV11-2,TRBJ2-2,NA,NA,CASSLIAGELFF,TGTGCCAGCAGCTTAATAGCGGGGGAGCTGTTTTTT
TRBV9,TRBJ2-7,TRBD1,many,CASSQDRSSYEQYF,TGTGCCAGCAGCCAGGACAGGAGCTCCTACGAGCAGTACTTC
TRBV3-1,TRBJ2-3,TRBD2,NA,CASSQGWTSGSGGQYF,TGTGCCAGCAGCCAAGGTTGGACTAGCGGGAGCGGGGGGCAGTATTTT
TRBV6-2/TRBV6-3,TRBJ2-3,NA,NA,CASSRGDSADTQYF,TGTGCCAGCAGTCGAGGCGATTCGGCGGATACGCAGTATTTT
TRBV2,TRBJ1-1,NA,many,CASRPGREGEAFF,TGTGCCAGCAGGCCTGGCAGGGAGGGTGAAGCTTTCTTT
TRBV20-1,TRBJ2-7,TRBD2,few,CSARYPGGSYEQYF,TGCAGTGCTAGATATCCGGGAGGGTCCTACGAGCAGTACTTC
TRBV9,TRBJ2-1,TRBD1,NA,CASSVAGQGPNEQFF,TGTGCCAGCAGCGTAGCGGGACAGGGACCCAATGAGCAGTTCTTC
TRBV3-1,TRBJ2-7,TRBD1,many,CASSPEVDRETYEQYF,TGTGCCAGCAGCCCTGAGGTAGACAGGGAAACCTACGAGCAGTACTTC